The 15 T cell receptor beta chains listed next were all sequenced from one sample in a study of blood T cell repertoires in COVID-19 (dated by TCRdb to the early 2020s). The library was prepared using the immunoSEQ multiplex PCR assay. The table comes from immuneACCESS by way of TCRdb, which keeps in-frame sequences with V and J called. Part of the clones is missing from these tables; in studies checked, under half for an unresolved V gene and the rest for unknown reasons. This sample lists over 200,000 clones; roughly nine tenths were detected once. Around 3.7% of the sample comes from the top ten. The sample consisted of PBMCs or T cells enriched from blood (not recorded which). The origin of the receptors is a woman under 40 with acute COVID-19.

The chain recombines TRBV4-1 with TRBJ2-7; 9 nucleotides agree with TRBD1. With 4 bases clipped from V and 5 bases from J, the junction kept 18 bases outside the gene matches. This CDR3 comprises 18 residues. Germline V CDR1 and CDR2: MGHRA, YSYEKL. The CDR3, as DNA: TGCGCCAGCAGCCTAAAAAGTGCGGGACAGGGCCCTTTTGACGAGCAGTACTTC. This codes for CASSLKSAGQGPFDEQYF.

The CDR3 protein is CASSVWDKTYEQYF. The CDR3, as DNA: TGTGCCAGCAGCGTATGGGACAAAACCTACGAGCAGTACTTC. The chain uses TRBV7-8 and TRBJ2-7, with D possibly being TRBD1 (6 bases). CDR1 and CDR2 (germline): SGHVS, FQNEAQ. The CDR3 totals 14 residues. Trimming stripped 5 bases from V and 2 bases from J, with 13 bases between.

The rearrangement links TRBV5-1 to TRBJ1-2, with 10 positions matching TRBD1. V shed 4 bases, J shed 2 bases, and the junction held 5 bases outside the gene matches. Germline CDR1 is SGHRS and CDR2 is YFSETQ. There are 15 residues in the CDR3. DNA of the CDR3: TGCGCCAGCAGCATAAGACAGGGGGCGAACTATGGCTACACCTTC. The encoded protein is CASSIRQGANYGYTF. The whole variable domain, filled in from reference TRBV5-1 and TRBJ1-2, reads KAGVTQTPRYLIKTRGQQVTLSCSPISGHRSVSWYQQTPGQGLQFLFEYFSETQRNKGNFPGRFSGRQFSNSRSEMNVSTLELGDSALYLCASSIRQGANYGYTFGSGTRLTVV.

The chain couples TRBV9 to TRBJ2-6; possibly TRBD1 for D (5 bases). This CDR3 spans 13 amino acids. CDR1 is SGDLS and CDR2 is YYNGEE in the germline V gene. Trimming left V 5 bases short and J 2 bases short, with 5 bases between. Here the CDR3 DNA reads TGTGCCAGCAGAGGGGCTGGGGCCAACGTCCTGACTTTC. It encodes CASRGAGANVLTF.

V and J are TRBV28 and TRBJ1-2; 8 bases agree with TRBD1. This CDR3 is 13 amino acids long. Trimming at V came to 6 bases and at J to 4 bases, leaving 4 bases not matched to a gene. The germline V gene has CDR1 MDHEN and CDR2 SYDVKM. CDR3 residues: CASRAGGGYGYTF. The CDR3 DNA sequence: TGTGCCAGCAGGGCAGGGGGCGGCTATGGCTACACCTTC.

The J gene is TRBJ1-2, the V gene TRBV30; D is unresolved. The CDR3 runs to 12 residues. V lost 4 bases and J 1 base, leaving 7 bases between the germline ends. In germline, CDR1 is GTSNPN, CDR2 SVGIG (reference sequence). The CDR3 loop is CAWMQNNYGYTF. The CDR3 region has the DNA TGTGCCTGGATGCAGAATAACTATGGCTACACCTTC. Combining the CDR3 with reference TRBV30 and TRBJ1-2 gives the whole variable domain SQTIHQWPATLVQPVGSPLSLECTVEGTSNPNLYWYRQAAGRGLQLLFYSVGIGQISSEVPQNLSASRPQDRQFILSSKKLLLSDSGFYLCAWMQNNYGYTFGSGTRLTVV.

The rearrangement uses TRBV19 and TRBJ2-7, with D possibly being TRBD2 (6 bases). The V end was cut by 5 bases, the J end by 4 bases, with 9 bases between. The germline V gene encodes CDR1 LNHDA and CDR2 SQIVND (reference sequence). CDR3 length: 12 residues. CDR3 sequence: CASSAGRYEQYF. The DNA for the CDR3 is TGTGCCAGTAGTGCTGGGAGGTACGAGCAGTACTTC.

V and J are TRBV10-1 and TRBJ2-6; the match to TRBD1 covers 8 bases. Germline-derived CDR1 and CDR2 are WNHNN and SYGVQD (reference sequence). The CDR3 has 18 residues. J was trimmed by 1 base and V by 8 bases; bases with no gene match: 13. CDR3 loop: CASRGQDIEGSGANVLTF. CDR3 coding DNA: TGCGCCAGCCGGGGACAGGACATAGAGGGTTCTGGGGCCAACGTCCTGACTTTC.

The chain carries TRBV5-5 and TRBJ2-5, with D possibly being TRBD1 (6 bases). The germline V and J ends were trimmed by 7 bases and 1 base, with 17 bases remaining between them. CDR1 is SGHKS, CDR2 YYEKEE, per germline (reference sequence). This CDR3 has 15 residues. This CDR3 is CASSTGQISQETQYF. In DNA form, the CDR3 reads TGTGCCAGCTCAACCGGACAGATATCCCAAGAGACCCAGTACTTC.

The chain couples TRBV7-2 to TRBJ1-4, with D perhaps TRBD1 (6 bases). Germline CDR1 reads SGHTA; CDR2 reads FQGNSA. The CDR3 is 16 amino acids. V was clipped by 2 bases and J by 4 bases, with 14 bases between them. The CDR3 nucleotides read TGTGCCAGCAGCTTAATCCGTGGACAGTATAATGAAAAACTGTTTTTT. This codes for CASSLIRGQYNEKLFF.

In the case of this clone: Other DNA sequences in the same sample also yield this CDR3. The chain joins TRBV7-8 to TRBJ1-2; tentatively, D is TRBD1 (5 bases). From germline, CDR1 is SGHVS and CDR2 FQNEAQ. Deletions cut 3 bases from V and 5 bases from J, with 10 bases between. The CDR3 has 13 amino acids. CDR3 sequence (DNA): TGTGCCAGCAGCTTGGGGGGGTATTATGGCTACACCTTC. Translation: CASSLGGYYGYTF.

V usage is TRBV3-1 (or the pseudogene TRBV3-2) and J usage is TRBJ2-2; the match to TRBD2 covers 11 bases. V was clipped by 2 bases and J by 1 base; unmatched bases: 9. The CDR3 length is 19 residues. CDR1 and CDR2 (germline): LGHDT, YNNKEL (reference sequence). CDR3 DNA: TGTGCCAGCAGCCAAACTAGCGGGGGCAAATTTATGAACACCGGGGAGCTGTTTTTT. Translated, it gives CASSQTSGGKFMNTGELFF.

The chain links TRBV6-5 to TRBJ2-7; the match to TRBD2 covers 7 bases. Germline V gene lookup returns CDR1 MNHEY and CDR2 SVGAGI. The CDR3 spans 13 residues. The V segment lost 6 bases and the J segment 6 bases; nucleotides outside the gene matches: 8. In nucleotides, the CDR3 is TGTGCCAGCAGGGCCCGGGGGGAAGCCGAGCAGTACTTC. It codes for CASRARGEAEQYF.

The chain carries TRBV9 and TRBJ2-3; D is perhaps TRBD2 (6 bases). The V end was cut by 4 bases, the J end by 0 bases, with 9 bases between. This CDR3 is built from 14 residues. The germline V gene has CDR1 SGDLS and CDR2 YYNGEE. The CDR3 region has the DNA TGTGCCAGCAGCTTTAGCGGCAGCACAGATACGCAGTATTTT. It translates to CASSFSGSTDTQYF.

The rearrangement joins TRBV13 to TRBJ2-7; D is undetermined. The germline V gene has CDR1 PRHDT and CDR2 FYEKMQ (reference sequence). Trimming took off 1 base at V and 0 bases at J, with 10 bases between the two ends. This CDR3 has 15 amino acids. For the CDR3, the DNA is TGTGCCAGCAGCTTAGATAGCACCGGCTCCTACGAGCAGTACTTC. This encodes CASSLDSTGSYEQYF.